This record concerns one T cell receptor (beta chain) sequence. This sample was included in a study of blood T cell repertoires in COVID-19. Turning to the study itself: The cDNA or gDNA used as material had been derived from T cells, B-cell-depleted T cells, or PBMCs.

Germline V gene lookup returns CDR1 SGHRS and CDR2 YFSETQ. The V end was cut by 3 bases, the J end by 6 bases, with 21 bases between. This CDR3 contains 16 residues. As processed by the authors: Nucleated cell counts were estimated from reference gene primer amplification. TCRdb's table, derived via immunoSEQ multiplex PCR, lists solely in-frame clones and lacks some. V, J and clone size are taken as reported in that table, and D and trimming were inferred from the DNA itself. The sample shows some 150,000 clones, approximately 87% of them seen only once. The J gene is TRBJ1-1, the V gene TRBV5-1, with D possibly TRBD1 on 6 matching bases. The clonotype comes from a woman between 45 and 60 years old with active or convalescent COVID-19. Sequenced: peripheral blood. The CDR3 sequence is CASSSGQGSGRPEAFF. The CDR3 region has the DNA TGCGCCAGCAGCTCGGGACAAGGGTCAGGAAGGCCTGAAGCTTTCTTT.